This T cell receptor beta chain came from a study of identical twins. Findings and limits, study-wide: While abundant cord blood beta clonotypes carried fewer insertions, memory repertoires showed no such pattern. Twins' excess sharing was less marked for out-of-frame beta sequences.

It was template switching that added a universal primer site, and there were unique molecular identifiers on the cDNA. TCRdb reprocessed the 5' RACE reads with MiXCR, giving one entry per CDR3 protein. The sample lists roughly 1,500,000 distinct CDR3 sequences; 25% to 35% were seen once. A single count supports this clonotype. The antigen is not known. Looked up from germline, CDR1 is SNHLY and CDR2 is FYNNEI. This CDR3 is 16 amino acids long. V lost 3 bases to trimming and J lost 7 bases; unmatched junction nucleotides: 13. The V and J genes are TRBV2 and TRBJ2-7; TRBD2 matches at 9 bases. This TCR came from a newborn girl in good health. The source material was cord blood. The CDR3 loop is CASSEVAGEPYNEQYF. CDR3 sequence (DNA): TGTGCCAGCAGTGAGGTAGCGGGGGAGCCATACAATGAGCAGTACTTC.